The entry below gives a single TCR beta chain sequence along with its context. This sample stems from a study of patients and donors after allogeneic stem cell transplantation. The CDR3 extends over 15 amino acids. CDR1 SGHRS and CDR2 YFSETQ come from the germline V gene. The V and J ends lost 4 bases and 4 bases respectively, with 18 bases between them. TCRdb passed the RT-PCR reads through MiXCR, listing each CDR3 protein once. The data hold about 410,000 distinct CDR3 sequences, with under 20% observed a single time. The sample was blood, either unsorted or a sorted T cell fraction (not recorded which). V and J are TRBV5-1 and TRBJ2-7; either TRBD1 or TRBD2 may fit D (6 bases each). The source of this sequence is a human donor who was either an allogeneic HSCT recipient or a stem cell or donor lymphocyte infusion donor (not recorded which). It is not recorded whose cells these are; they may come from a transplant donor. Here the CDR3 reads CASSLGGLKPYEQYF. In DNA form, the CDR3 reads TGCGCCAGCAGCCTAGGGGGGCTGAAACCGTACGAGCAGTACTTC.